Presented here are 8 T cell receptor beta chains from one specimen sequenced in a study of T cells in Graves' hyperthyroidism and ophthalmopathy. Researchers amplified the TCR beta CDR3 regions from RNA transcripts. A set of HTBI primers served as the primers for a first-round RT-PCR of the TCR CDR3. TCRdb recomputed calls from the multiplex PCR reads with MiXCR, one row per CDR3 protein. The sample lists 220,000 or so distinct CDR3 sequences, approximately 16% seen once, with approximately 30% in the top ten. Sequencing was performed on blood. All receptors come from a woman aged 18 to 35 with Graves' ophthalmopathy.

This clonotype was counted many times. This chain uses TRBV19 with TRBJ2-7; D uncertain. The CDR3 consists of 13 residues. Trimming took off 1 base at V and 6 bases at J, with 10 bases between the two ends. The V gene's germline CDR1 is LNHDA and CDR2 SQIVND (reference sequence). CDR3 residues: CASSIARRTEQYF. Here the CDR3 DNA reads TGTGCCAGTAGTATAGCAAGACGGACCGAGCAGTACTTC.

This clonotype has a count of ten or more. The chain recombines TRBV6-1 with TRBJ2-1; 7 bases fit TRBD2. Per the germline V gene, CDR1 is MNHNS and CDR2 is SASEGT. The V gene end was trimmed by 8 bases and the J gene end by 7 bases; junction bases not matched to a gene: 2. The CDR3 has 11 residues. The CDR3 coding sequence is TGTGCCAGCGCTAGCGGTAATGAGCAGTTCTTC. Its translation: CASASGNEQFF.

The chain is built from TRBV3-1 and TRBJ2-1; 11 bases are shared with TRBD2. The V gene end was trimmed by 2 bases and the J gene end by 3 bases; junction bases not matched to a gene: 3. Germline values: CDR1 LGHDT, CDR2 YNNKEL (reference sequence). The CDR3 has 16 amino acids. CDR3 in amino acids: CASSQSGTSGYNEQFF. The CDR3 nucleotides are TGTGCCAGCAGCCAAAGCGGGACTAGCGGCTACAATGAGCAGTTCTTC.

The chain is built from TRBV20-1 and TRBJ2-2, with a tentative D call TRBD2 (5 bases). CDR1 and CDR2 (germline): DFQATT, SNEGSKA (reference sequence). The CDR3 is 14 amino acids. The V end lost 0 bases, the J end lost 7 bases, and 12 bases lay between the germline ends. Written as DNA, the CDR3 is TGCAGTGCTAGAGATCGGGCCCGGGGCGGGGAGCTGTTTTTT. This gives the protein CSARDRARGGELFF.

In this sample, this clonotype turned up many times. This rearrangement joins TRBV6-1 to TRBJ2-4; D might be TRBD1 (6 bases). V lost 6 bases, J lost 1 base, and 13 bases lay in between. The length of the CDR3 is 15 residues. Germline values: CDR1 MNHNS, CDR2 SASEGT. CDR3 region: CASREQGLAKNIQYF. In DNA form, the CDR3 reads TGTGCCAGCAGGGAACAGGGCCTGGCCAAAAACATTCAGTACTTC.

This clonotype showed up many times. The chain carries TRBV7-8 and TRBJ2-3; 8 bases map to TRBD2. Trimming removed 5 bases from V and 2 bases from J; junction bases left unmatched: 6. Germline V gene lookup returns CDR1 SGHVS and CDR2 FQNEAQ. The CDR3 runs to 15 residues. For the CDR3, the DNA is TGTGCCAGCAGCCTCACGGGGGGGCCCACAGATACGCAGTATTTT. It codes for CASSLTGGPTDTQYF.

This clonotype was observed at least ten times. The genes are TRBV4-1 and TRBJ1-1; no reliable D call. Germline V lookup: CDR1 MGHRA, CDR2 YSYEKL. Trimming cost V 1 base and J 1 base, with 4 bases left between them. This CDR3 is built from 13 residues. CDR3 sequence (DNA): TGCGCCAGCAGCCAAGTTTCGAACACTGAAGCTTTCTTT. It codes for CASSQVSNTEAFF.

This clonotype has a count of ten or more. V gene TRBV28 combines with J gene TRBJ2-7; D may be TRBD2 (5 bases). Trimming removed 4 bases at V and 10 bases at J, with 20 bases between. The CDR3 loop spans 14 amino acids. The V gene's germline CDR1 is MDHEN and CDR2 SYDVKM. The CDR3, as DNA: TGTGCCAGCAGTTATGCCAGCCTCCTCCGGGAACAGTACTTC. Its translation is CASSYASLLREQYF.